The sequence of this TCR beta chain was determined in a study of graft-versus-host responses after intestinal transplantation. Only in-frame clones appear in the TCRdb table, and some are missing; sequencing was by immunoSEQ multiplex PCR. Found here are around 89,000 clones, less than 95% of them singletons; the top ten hold around 0.38%. Germline CDR1 reads MDHEN; CDR2 reads SYDVKM. Germline trimming cut 6 bases from V and 5 bases from J; bases unmatched to any gene: 12. The CDR3 covers 16 residues. In regard to this clone: Its cognate antigen is unknown. Other DNA sequences in the same sample also yield this CDR3.

The chain links TRBV28 to TRBJ1-5, with 8 bases lining up with TRBD1. The clonotype originates from a human donor who was the organ donor for an intestinal transplant. The material was unstimulated CD8+ T cells sorted from spleen or lymph node cells, obtained before transplant. The CDR3 DNA reads as TGTGCCAGCAGACAATTTAATTCCAGGGGGCATCAGCCCCAGCATTTT. Protein product: CASRQFNSRGHQPQHF.